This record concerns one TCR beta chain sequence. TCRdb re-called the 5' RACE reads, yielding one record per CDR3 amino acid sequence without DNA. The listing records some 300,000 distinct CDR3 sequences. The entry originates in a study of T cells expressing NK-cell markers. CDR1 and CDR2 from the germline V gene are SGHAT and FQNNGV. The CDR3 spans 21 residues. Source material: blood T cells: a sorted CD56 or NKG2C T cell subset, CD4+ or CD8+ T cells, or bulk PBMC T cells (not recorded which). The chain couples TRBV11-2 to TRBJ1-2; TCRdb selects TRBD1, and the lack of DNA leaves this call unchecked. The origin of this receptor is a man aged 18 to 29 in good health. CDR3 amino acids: CASSLDRRGQGSMSQRYGYTF.